This TCR beta chain is from a study of cytomegalovirus exposure and HLA in healthy donors. Germline-derived CDR1 and CDR2 are MNHNS and SASEGT. This CDR3 has 13 amino acids. The ends lost 6 bases at V and 1 base at J; junction bases unmatched: 2. Amplification used 60 Vbeta primers and 13 Jbeta primers. Using immunoSEQ multiplex PCR, the repertoire was profiled, and TCRdb retains in-frame clones only, with some absent. The sample has 200,000 to 250,000 clones; about 82% are singletons. This clonotype originated in a man aged 30 to 39 in good health and CMV-seronegative. The material sequenced was PBMCs. The genes are TRBV6-1 and TRBJ1-2, with 7 bases lining up with TRBD1. The CDR3 DNA reads TGTGCCAGCAGAGGGACAGATAACTATGGCTACACCTTC. Amino acids: CASRGTDNYGYTF.